The rows below give T cell receptor beta chains drawn from one sample of a study of T cell repertoires in ileal Crohn's disease. Clones were read by immunoSEQ multiplex PCR, and TCRdb kept only the in-frame ones, dropping some. The sample consists of under 35,000 clones, roughly 77% of them appearing once. Sequencing was carried out using ileal tissue. The receptors come from an adult with Crohn's disease. Both conserved end residues are part of each CDR3. Each record gives: J gene, V gene, D gene, CDR3 length, clone size, CDR3 DNA, CDR3 protein. D genes are given only for firm matches. Clone size is not always given. Where it is, it says once, few, many or a class for expanded clones.

>TRBJ2-3|TRBV25-1|TRBD2|17|.
TGTGCCAGCAGTGAAGGGGGCCGGGGGGGGAGCACAGATACGCAGTATTTT
CASSEGGRGGSTDTQYF
>TRBJ2-5|TRBV2|TRBD2|15|.
TGTGCCAGCAAAAGGACTAGCGGGGGTCTAGAGACCCAGTACTTC
CASKRTSGGLETQYF
>TRBJ1-1|TRBV9|.|16|.
TGTGCCAGCAGCGTGGGGGCGGGGGGCGCGAGCACTGAAGCTTTCTTT
CASSVGAGGASTEAFF
>TRBJ2-7|TRBV10-2|.|12|.
TGCGCCAGCAGCCCGCAACGGGGCGAGCAGTACTTC
CASSPQRGEQYF
>TRBJ1-1|TRBV7-2|TRBD1|16|once
TGTGCCAGCAGCTTAGGGACAGGGGTCTTGAACACTGAAGCTTTCTTT
CASSLGTGVLNTEAFF
>TRBJ2-7|TRBV4-1|.|13|.
TGCGCCAGCAGCCAAGAAGTACTCTACGAGCAGTACTTC
CASSQEVLYEQYF
>TRBJ2-3|TRBV5-1|TRBD2|14|.
TGCGCCAGCAGTCGGGGGGGGGCCTCAGATACGCAGTATTTT
CASSRGGASDTQYF
>TRBJ2-1|TRBV7-2|TRBD1|15|.
TGTGCCAGCAGGGACCGGGACAGGGGGCACAATGAGCAGTTCTTC
CASRDRDRGHNEQFF
>TRBJ1-4|TRBV18|TRBD1|14|few
TGTGCCAGCTCACCACAGGGGGCGCGAGAAAAACTGTTTTTT
CASSPQGAREKLFF
>TRBJ2-7|TRBV6-1|TRBD2|17|.
TGTGCCAGCAGTGCGACTAGCGGAGGGAGGTCGTCCTACGAGCAGTACTTC
CASSATSGGRSSYEQYF
>TRBJ1-6|TRBV11-2|.|13|.
TGTGCCAGCAGCACCCTCCGGGTTTCACCCCTCCACTTT
CASSTLRVSPLHF
>TRBJ2-3|TRBV5-1|.|14|.
TGCGCCAGCAGCTTACAGGGAAGGACAGATACGCAGTATTTT
CASSLQGRTDTQYF
>TRBJ1-6|TRBV19|TRBD1|15|.
TGTGCCAGTAGCCCCGGCGGACAGGTTAATTCACCCCTCCACTTT
CASSPGGQVNSPLHF
>TRBJ1-4|TRBV15|.|13|.
TGTGCCACCAGCCGAGGGCCAGGCGAAAAACTGTTTTTT
CATSRGPGEKLFF
>TRBJ2-3|TRBV6-4|.|14|.
TGTGCCAGCAGTGGCTCCCTATTCACAGATACGCAGTATTTT
CASSGSLFTDTQYF
>TRBJ1-4|TRBV6-5|TRBD1|16|.
TGTGCCAGCAGTTACTCGAAGGGACAGGGAGCTGAAAAACTGTTTTTT
CASSYSKGQGAEKLFF
>TRBJ2-2|TRBV7-3|TRBD2|15|.
TGTGCCAGCGCCCTTATAGCGGGAAACACCGGGGAGCTGTTTTTT
CASALIAGNTGELFF
>TRBJ1-1|TRBV9|TRBD1|17|.
TGTGCCAGCAGCCTTACCGGACAGGGAGGTTCGAACACTGAAGCTTTCTTT
CASSLTGQGGSNTEAFF
>TRBJ2-3|TRBV11-3|TRBD1|14|.
TGTGCCAGCAGCTTAGGACAGGGGGCAGATACGCAGTATTTT
CASSLGQGADTQYF
>TRBJ2-1|TRBV6-6|TRBD2|14|few
TGTGCCAGTCAACCTAGCGGGGGGCCCAATGAGCAGTTCTTC
CASQPSGGPNEQFF
>TRBJ2-1|TRBV4-1|.|15|.
TGCGCCAGCAGCCAAGGCAGGGGGGAGTCCAATGAGCAGTTCTTC
CASSQGRGESNEQFF
>TRBJ2-7|TRBV29-1|TRBD2|14|.
TGCAGCGCTGGACTAGCGGGGCCTGTGGGCGAGCAGTACTTC
CSAGLAGPVGEQYF
>TRBJ1-2|TRBV5-1|TRBD1|14|few
TGCGCCAGCAGCAGACCGGGACAGGGCTCTGGCTACACCTTC
CASSRPGQGSGYTF
>TRBJ1-2|TRBV6-5|.|12|.
TGTGCCAGCAATAACGGGCGGGATGGCTACACCTTC
CASNNGRDGYTF
>TRBJ1-1|TRBV9|TRBD1|17|.
TGTGCCAGCAGCGTAGTAGGGGGCGAGGGATTAAGCACTGAAGCTTTCTTT
CASSVVGGEGLSTEAFF
>TRBJ2-1|TRBV4-2|TRBD1|13|few
TGTGCCAGCAGCCAAGGGACAGGGGTCGAGCAGTTCTTC
CASSQGTGVEQFF
>TRBJ2-3|TRBV4-2|TRBD2|16|.
TGTGCCAGCAGTCTCAATAGCGGGAGAGGGGCAGATACGCAGTATTTT
CASSLNSGRGADTQYF
>TRBJ2-7|TRBV2|.|12|.
TGTGCCACCCGGGACTTCGGCTACGAGCAGTACTTC
CATRDFGYEQYF
>TRBJ2-7|TRBV5-4|.|12|.
TGTGCCAGCAGCGACAGAAATTACGAGCAGTACTTC
CASSDRNYEQYF
>TRBJ2-2|TRBV27|.|16|.
TGTGCCAGCAGCCAACAGGTTCTCGGAAACACCGGGGAGCTGTTTTTT
CASSQQVLGNTGELFF
>TRBJ2-4|TRBV4-1|TRBD2|17|.
TGCGCCAGCAGCCCTCTGTGGGAGGGATACCCTTTAAACATTCAGTACTTC
CASSPLWEGYPLNIQYF
>TRBJ2-7|TRBV6-1|TRBD2|15|.
TGTGCCAGCAGTGAATCGGCGACTAGCTTATACGAGCAGTACTTC
CASSESATSLYEQYF
>TRBJ2-7|TRBV2|.|15|.
TGTGCCAGCACCACCCGGGGGGCGGGAGTAACCGAGCAGTACTTC
CASTTRGAGVTEQYF
>TRBJ1-5|TRBV25-1|.|13|.
TGTGCCAGCAGTGAACCCCCGGGTCAGCCCCAGCATTTT
CASSEPPGQPQHF
>TRBJ2-7|TRBV30|TRBD1|14|.
TGTGCCTGGAGTGGGACAGGGCGATCCTACGAGCAGTACTTC
CAWSGTGRSYEQYF
>TRBJ2-7|TRBV7-5|.|18|.
TGTGTCAGAAGCTGGCACACCTTAGGGACTAGCGGGAGCTACGAGCAGTACTTC
CVRSWHTLGTSGSYEQYF
>TRBJ1-5|TRBV5-1|TRBD1|15|.
TGCGCCAGCAGGGTGGGTCAGGGGGCGAATCAGCCCCAGCATTTT
CASRVGQGANQPQHF
>TRBJ2-2|TRBV7-2|.|16|.
TGTGCCAGCAGTTACCCGCGGGCAGGGGACACCGGGGAGCTGTTTTTT
CASSYPRAGDTGELFF
>TRBJ2-7|TRBV11-2|TRBD2|19|.
TGTGCCAGCAGCTTACTGGCCGGGACTAGCGGGAGGCTGGGCTACGAGCAGTACTTC
CASSLLAGTSGRLGYEQYF
>TRBJ2-3|TRBV7-7|TRBD2|17|few
TGTGCCAGCAGCTTAGTTGGACTAGCGGGGATCACAGATACGCAGTATTTT
CASSLVGLAGITDTQYF
>TRBJ2-3|TRBV6-6|.|15|.
TGTGCCAGCAGTTACGTCCAGGGTCGGACAGATACGCAGTATTTT
CASSYVQGRTDTQYF
>TRBJ2-2|TRBV10-3|.|15|medium-sized
TGTGCCATCAGGCCGGAGGGAGGGAACACCGGGGAGCTGTTTTTT
CAIRPEGGNTGELFF
>TRBJ1-2|TRBV18|.|12|.
TGTGCCAGCTCACCAAACAGGGCTGGCTACACCTTC
CASSPNRAGYTF